This T cell receptor beta chain stems from a study of a mutant IDH1 vaccine in newly diagnosed glioma. As for this clone: Its cognate antigen is unknown.

Repertoires were generated with immunoSEQ multiplex PCR, while TCRdb's copy carries only in-frame clones and drops some. The repertoire consists of approximately 56,000 clones, with less than 80% occurring once and the leading ten covering approximately 5.3%. Time point of the sample: week 47, end of study. In the vaccine, a single dose held 300 ug of the mutant IDH1 20-mer peptide, along with topical imiquimod. With 2 bases removed from V and 5 bases from J, the gap between germline ends came to 10 bases. The CDR3 spans 13 residues. Germline CDR1 and CDR2: GTSNPN and SVGIG (reference sequence). The V call is TRBV30, the J call TRBJ1-5; D unresolved. The sample was PBMCs, taken from a glioma patient whose treatment included an IDH1 peptide vaccine. The clonotype originates from a man aged 50-59 years with glioma. CDR3 region: CAWSREGYQPQHF. In nucleotides, the CDR3 is TGTGCCTGGAGTCGGGAGGGCTATCAGCCCCAGCATTTT.